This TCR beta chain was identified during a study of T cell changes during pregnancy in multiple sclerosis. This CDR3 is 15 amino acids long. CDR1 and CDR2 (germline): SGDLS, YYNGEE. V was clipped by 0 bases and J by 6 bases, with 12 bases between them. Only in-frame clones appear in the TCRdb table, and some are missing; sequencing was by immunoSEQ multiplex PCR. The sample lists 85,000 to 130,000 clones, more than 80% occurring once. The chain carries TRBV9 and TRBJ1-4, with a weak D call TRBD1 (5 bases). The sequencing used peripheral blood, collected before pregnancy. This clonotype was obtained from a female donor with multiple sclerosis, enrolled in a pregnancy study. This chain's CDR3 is CASSVELGPDEKLFF. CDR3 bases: TGTGCCAGCAGCGTAGAATTGGGGCCGGATGAAAAACTGTTTTTT.